One and the same sample provided the 29 T cell receptor beta chains below, sequenced in a study of T-cell reconstitution after alpha-beta-depleted transplantation in children. Library preparation (for TCRbeta) was performed with unique molecular identifiers. TCRdb independently ran MiXCR on the PCR reads; one entry per CDR3 protein. The sample lists some 240,000 distinct CDR3 sequences, around 12% occurring once. This specimen was PBMCs from the stem cell graft donor, taken from the stem cell graft. These receptors came from a human donor who donated a stem cell graft to a child with acute lymphoblastic leukemia.

Many counts were recorded for this clonotype. The rearrangement joins TRBV14 to TRBJ1-3; the D gene is possibly TRBD1 (5 bases). Trimming stripped 2 bases from V and 0 bases from J, with 11 bases between. From germline, CDR1 is SGHDN and CDR2 FVKESK. This CDR3 has 16 residues. The CDR3 protein is CASSQTGGSSGNTIYF. Written as DNA, the CDR3 is TGTGCCAGCAGCCAAACGGGGGGGTCCTCTGGAAACACCATATATTTT.

V and J are TRBV30 and TRBJ2-2, with D maybe TRBD1 (6 bases). Germline V gene data show CDR1 as GTSNPN and CDR2 as SVGIG (reference sequence). Trimming removed 6 bases from V and 0 bases from J, with 11 bases in between. The CDR3 is 14 amino acids. This CDR3 reads CACDRQANTGELFF. In DNA, the CDR3 is TGTGCCTGCGACAGGCAAGCGAACACCGGGGAGCTGTTTTTT.

This clonotype was recorded many times. The chain carries TRBV7-9 and TRBJ2-3, with D unresolved. Deletions cut 4 bases from V and 1 base from J, with 9 bases between. CDR1 SEHNR and CDR2 FQNEAQ come from the germline V gene (reference sequence). The CDR3 extends over 14 amino acids. The CDR3 loop is CASSSDDGTDTQYF. The DNA for the CDR3 is TGTGCCAGCAGCTCTGATGACGGCACAGATACGCAGTATTTT. The full variable domain, with the rest looked up from reference TRBV7-9 and TRBJ2-3, is DTGVSQNPRHKITKRGQNVTFRCDPISEHNRLYWYRQTLGQGPEFLTYFQNEAQLEKSRLLSDRFSAERPKGSFSTLEIQRTEQGDSAMYLCASSSDDGTDTQYFGPGTRLTVL.

This clonotype was recorded at least ten times. The chain uses TRBV12-3 or TRBV12-4 and TRBJ2-3; perhaps TRBD2 as D (6 bases). The CDR3 covers 14 residues. Trimming took 7 bases from V and 1 from J, leaving 12 bases between them. In nucleotides, the CDR3 is TGTGCCAGCATGGAGGGCCACGGCACAGATACGCAGTATTTT. The encoded protein is CASMEGHGTDTQYF.

This clonotype has a count of ten or more. The chain recombines TRBV20-1 with TRBJ2-7, with TRBD1 matching 9 bases. CDR3 size: 13 residues. Germline CDR1 is DFQATT and CDR2 is SNEGSKA (reference sequence). With V trimmed by 4 bases and J by 11 bases, 12 bases remained unmatched. CDR3 loop: CSATGTGTSVEYF. The CDR3 DNA reads as TGCAGTGCTACCGGGACAGGGACGTCTGTAGAGTACTTC.

This clonotype was seen repeatedly, ten times or more. The V gene is TRBV6-5, the J gene TRBJ1-2, with no clear D. CDR1 is MNHEY, CDR2 SVGAGI, per germline. The CDR3 is 13 amino acids. The V and J ends lost 6 bases and 4 bases respectively, with 12 bases between them. The CDR3 coding sequence is TGTGCCAGCAGGACCTCCGGAGGCTATGGCTACACCTTC. Translation gives CASRTSGGYGYTF.

At least ten counts were recorded for this clonotype. J is TRBJ1-2 and V is TRBV29-1, with TRBD1 identical over 12 bases. The CDR3 length is 15 residues. V gave up 6 bases and J gave up 4 bases; unmatched junction bases: 9. From germline, CDR1 is SQVTM and CDR2 ANQGSEA. The CDR3 DNA sequence: TGCAGCGTCCTCGCGCCGGGACAGGGGGCCTATGGCTACACCTTC. Residues: CSVLAPGQGAYGYTF.

This clonotype was observed at least ten times. The rearrangement joins TRBV20-1 to TRBJ1-6; D ambiguous. V was pared by 2 bases and J by 1 base, with 12 bases between. From germline, CDR1 is DFQATT and CDR2 SNEGSKA (reference sequence). CDR3 length: 16 residues. The CDR3 protein is CSARRRLASYNSPLHF. For the CDR3, the DNA is TGCAGTGCTAGACGTCGACTAGCGTCCTATAATTCACCCCTCCACTTT.

The chain is built from TRBV4-2 and TRBJ2-6, with D unresolved. CDR3 size: 17 residues. CDR1 is LGHNA and CDR2 is YNFKEQ in the germline V gene. Trimming shortened V by 10 bases and J by 0 bases, and 19 bases separated the two germline ends. The CDR3: CAMGFGQPCSGANVLTF. The CDR3 nucleotides read TGTGCCATGGGCTTCGGGCAGCCCTGCTCTGGGGCCAACGTCCTGACTTTC.

This clonotype appeared a few times. V and J are TRBV6-2 or TRBV6-3 and TRBJ2-7; D is perhaps TRBD1 or TRBD2 (7 bases each). The length of the CDR3 is 20 residues. V lost 4 bases to trimming and J lost 1 base, with 29 bases between them. Germline V gene data show CDR1 as MNHEY and CDR2 as SVGEGT. CDR3 DNA: TGTGCCAGCAGTTTCGACTCAGAGACAGGGCCCCAGCGGGGATCCTACGAGCAGTACTTC. Translating gives CASSFDSETGPQRGSYEQYF.

V usage is TRBV29-1 and J usage is TRBJ2-1; 8 nucleotides match TRBD2. Germline-derived CDR1 and CDR2 are SQVTM and ANQGSEA. The V and J ends lost 5 bases and 10 bases, in that order; junction bases with no gene match: 13. CDR3 size: 14 residues. CDR3 nucleotide sequence: TGCAGCGTTCAGAGGGGACTAGGTCCAGGGGAGCAGTTCTTC. Translating it yields CSVQRGLGPGEQFF.

The chain has TRBV10-1 and TRBJ2-2; D may be TRBD1 or TRBD2 (5 bases each). V dropped 4 bases and J dropped 0 bases, with 9 bases sitting between them. Germline-derived CDR1 and CDR2 are WNHNN and SYGVQD (reference sequence). The CDR3 has 15 amino acids. This CDR3 is CASSGGFPNTGELFF. DNA for the CDR3: TGCGCCAGCAGTGGGGGGTTCCCGAACACCGGGGAGCTGTTTTTT.

Ten or more counts support this clonotype. This chain links TRBV12-3 or TRBV12-4 with TRBJ2-3; D gene unclear. With 4 bases removed from V and 6 bases from J, the gap between germline ends came to 11 bases. This CDR3 is built from 13 residues. The CDR3 DNA is TGTGCCAGCAGTTCCCCCCCGATGGATACGCAGTATTTT. Encoded protein: CASSSPPMDTQYF.

The table lists this clonotype with many counts. The chain couples TRBV7-2 to TRBJ2-7, with 11 bases matching TRBD1. V shed 0 bases and J 3 bases; nucleotides not matched to a gene: 4. From germline, CDR1 is SGHTA and CDR2 FQGNSA. This CDR3 comprises 16 residues. CDR3: CASSLAPGTGGYEQYF. The CDR3 nucleotides are TGTGCCAGCAGCTTAGCCCCCGGGACAGGGGGCTACGAGCAGTACTTC.

This chain uses TRBV7-8 with TRBJ2-7; D remains unclear. The germline gives CDR1 SGHVS, CDR2 FQNEAQ. Trimming pared 1 base from V and 2 bases from J, leaving 6 bases between. The CDR3 is 13 residues long. CDR3 in DNA: TGTGCCAGCAGCTTAGTAGTCACCTACGAGCAGTACTTC. Translated, it gives CASSLVVTYEQYF.

This chain uses TRBV6-1 with TRBJ2-6, with 9 bases fitting TRBD1. Germline lookup yields CDR1 MNHNS and CDR2 SASEGT. The CDR3 is 17 residues long. V lost 5 bases, J lost 1 base, and 6 bases stayed unmatched. CDR3: CASSRDRVVSGANVLTF. CDR3 sequence (DNA): TGTGCCAGCAGTCGGGACAGGGTAGTATCTGGGGCCAACGTCCTGACTTTC.

This clonotype came up many times. Here the CDR3 reads CASSLWQTTDTQYF. The CDR3 nucleotides read TGTGCCAGCAGCTTATGGCAGACCACAGATACGCAGTATTTT. The chain joins TRBV7-2 to TRBJ2-3; D unresolved. V was shortened by 2 bases and J by 2 bases, with 8 bases between the two germline ends. The CDR3 has 14 amino acids. From germline, CDR1 is SGHTA and CDR2 FQGNSA. Full variable domain (outside the CDR3, taken from reference TRBV7-2 and TRBJ2-3): GAGVSQSPSNKVTEKGKDVELRCDPISGHTALYWYRQSLGQGLEFLIYFQGNSAPDKSGLPSDRFSAERTGGSVSTLTIQRTQQEDSAVYLCASSLWQTTDTQYFGPGTRLTVL.

In its sample, this clonotype was seen many times. The chain carries TRBV20-1 and TRBJ1-5, with 7 bases that match TRBD1. Germline loops: CDR1 DFQATT, CDR2 SNEGSKA (reference sequence). The CDR3 has 13 amino acids. Trimming removed 3 bases from V and 3 bases from J; junction bases left unmatched: 2. The CDR3 region has the DNA TGCAGTGCTAGCGGACAGGCCAATCAGCCCCAGCATTTT. Its translation is CSASGQANQPQHF.

This clonotype was picked up many times. The chain employs TRBV7-6 and TRBJ2-3; the match to TRBD2 covers 8 bases. Germline V gene lookup returns CDR1 SGHVS and CDR2 FNYEAQ. There are 17 residues in the CDR3. Trimming at V came to 1 base and at J to 5 bases, leaving 11 bases not matched to a gene. The CDR3 DNA reads as TGTGCCAGCAGCTTAGTTCGGGAGGGCCTGCCCGGAGATACGCAGTATTTT. Protein: CASSLVREGLPGDTQYF.

About this clonotype itself: This sequence may be a read error, since a much larger clone differs from it by one base. The genes are TRBV20-1 and TRBJ1-5; D might be TRBD1 (6 bases). Germline V lookup: CDR1 DFQATT, CDR2 SNEGSKA (reference sequence). This CDR3 has 13 amino acids. The CDR3 bases are TGCAGTGCTAGTCGCGGGGGCAACCAGCCCCAGCATTTT. Translation gives CSASRGGNQPQHF.

In this sample, this clonotype turned up many times. The chain uses TRBV20-1 and TRBJ1-1, with TRBD1 as a possible D gene (6 bases). CDR1 and CDR2 from the germline V gene are DFQATT and SNEGSKA (reference sequence). Trimming removed 3 bases from V and 1 base from J, with 15 bases in between. This CDR3 comprises 15 residues. CDR3 nucleotide sequence: TGCAGTGCTAGGAGTACAGGGTTTTCGAACACTGAAGCTTTCTTT. Its translation: CSARSTGFSNTEAFF.

Turning to this clonotype: Being one base from a much bigger clone, this may be a read error. The rearrangement uses TRBV9 and TRBJ2-2, with TRBD2 as a possible D gene (6 bases). The germline CDR1 and CDR2 sequences are SGDLS and YYNGEE. This CDR3 region has 16 residues. The CDR3 protein is CASSVRGGAYTGERFF. The DNA of the CDR3 is TGTGCCAGCAGCGTTCGCGGCGGGGCTTACACCGGGGAGCGGTTTTTT.

The sample holds a few counts of this clonotype. This rearrangement joins TRBV6-1 to TRBJ2-5, with D perhaps assigned TRBD1 or TRBD2 (5 bases each). CDR1 MNHNS and CDR2 SASEGT come from the germline V gene. This CDR3 contains 13 residues. The germline V and J ends were trimmed by 7 bases and 5 bases, with 14 bases remaining between them. CDR3 loop: CASTRGPSETQYF. CDR3 coding DNA: TGTGCCAGCACCCGGGGACCGTCGGAGACCCAGTACTTC.

This clonotype was found many times. The rearrangement links TRBV5-6 to TRBJ1-2; 7 bases fit TRBD1. The CDR3 contains 12 residues. After removal of 3 bases from V and 8 bases from J, the junction contained 4 bases not matched to a gene. Germline values: CDR1 SGHDT, CDR2 YYEEEE. CDR3 coding DNA: TGTGCCAGCAGCTGGGACAGACGGGGCTACACCTTC. Translating gives CASSWDRRGYTF.

Ten or more counts support this clonotype. This chain joins TRBV5-1 and TRBJ2-2, with a possible D match to TRBD2 (5 bases). This CDR3 region has 16 residues. The ends were cut back, 5 bases at V and 0 bases at J, with 14 bases in the middle. Looked up from germline, CDR1 is SGHRS and CDR2 is YFSETQ. The CDR3 region is CASSKEGPTNTGELFF. The CDR3 region has the DNA TGCGCCAGCAGTAAAGAGGGCCCCACGAACACCGGGGAGCTGTTTTTT.

There are many counts of this clonotype. The chain has TRBV6-4 and TRBJ1-1; D gene ambiguous. The CDR3 is 13 amino acids. Trimming removed 3 bases from V and 1 base from J, with 6 bases in between. Germline lookup yields CDR1 MRHNA and CDR2 SNTAGT. CDR3 in DNA: TGTGCCAGCAGTGAAGGAAGGAACACTGAAGCTTTCTTT. Its translation is CASSEGRNTEAFF.

Only a few counts were recorded for this clonotype. The chain carries TRBV6-1 and TRBJ2-7, with D unresolved. Germline assignment: CDR1 MNHNS and CDR2 SASEGT. Trimming cost V 7 bases and J 7 bases, with 14 bases left between them. The length of the CDR3 is 12 residues. CDR3 protein: CASTQLNGEQYF. In DNA, the CDR3 is TGTGCCAGCACCCAGCTGAACGGAGAGCAGTACTTC.

A note on this clonotype: Possible read error: a much larger clone is one base away. The chain is built from TRBV5-6 and TRBJ2-7; 9 nucleotides align to TRBD1. This CDR3 comprises 17 residues. Germline loops: CDR1 SGHDT, CDR2 YYEEEE. The CDR3: CAISHLGDRDGRDEQYF. Written as DNA, the CDR3 is TGTGCCATCAGCCACCTAGGGGACAGGGATGGCAGGGACGAGCAGTACTTC.

In this sample, this clonotype turned up many times. The chain recombines TRBV20-1 with TRBJ1-1, with D possibly being TRBD1 (5 bases). The germline V gene encodes CDR1 DFQATT and CDR2 SNEGSKA (reference sequence). Trimming removed 2 bases from V and 2 bases from J, with 9 bases in between. The CDR3 length is 13 residues. The chain's CDR3 is CSARWGDNTEAFF. Here the CDR3 DNA reads TGCAGTGCTAGATGGGGGGACAACACTGAAGCTTTCTTT.